This entry lists 23 T cell receptor beta chains sequenced from one sample in a study of T cells in Graves' hyperthyroidism and ophthalmopathy. From RNA transcripts, TCR beta CDR3 regions were amplified. In the first-round RT-PCR of the TCR CDR3, the HTBI primer set was used. Each CDR3 protein is one row after TCRdb ran MiXCR on the multiplex PCR reads. Here the sample spans over 400,000 distinct CDR3 sequences, around a fifth being singletons. Sequences were obtained from blood. These receptors came from a woman in her 70s with Graves' ophthalmopathy.

A remark on this clonotype: The germline gene is not matched at one end of the junction; a read error may be the cause. This chain links TRBV7-8 with TRBJ2-5; D gene ambiguous. CDR1 is SGHVS and CDR2 is FQNEAQ in the germline V gene. The CDR3 spans 15 residues. This chain's CDR3 is CASSPLLAYQETQYF. As DNA, the CDR3 is TGTGCCAGCAGCCCGCTGTTGGCCTACCAGGAGACCCAGTACTTC.

This chain uses TRBV25-1 with TRBJ2-1; 8 nucleotides match TRBD2. The CDR3 is 14 residues long. Germline CDR1 MGHDK, CDR2 SYGVNS. The V gene end was trimmed by 4 bases and the J gene end by 4 bases; junction bases not matched to a gene: 3. CDR3 bases: TGTGCCAGCAGTGTAGCGGGACTGTACAATGAGCAGTTCTTC. Translated, it gives CASSVAGLYNEQFF.

In regard to this clonotype: An end of the junction differs from the germline gene, which may be a read error. The rearrangement joins TRBV5-1 to TRBJ1-1, with TRBD1 as a possible D gene (6 bases). Germline V gene sequence: CDR1 SGHRS, CDR2 YFSETQ. The CDR3 is 14 amino acids. The CDR3 nucleotides are TGCGCCAGCAGCTCAATAGGGGGGAACGCTGAAGCTTTCTTT. Encoded protein: CASSSIGGNAEAFF.

This clonotype has a count of ten or more. V and J are TRBV7-8 and TRBJ1-2, with 10 nucleotides matching TRBD1. Germline CDR1 reads SGHVS; CDR2 reads FQNEAQ. The CDR3 is 14 residues long. The trim removed 5 bases at V and 6 bases at J, leaving 6 bases unmatched. Here the CDR3 reads CASSTRTGGNGYTF. CDR3 DNA: TGTGCCAGCAGCACTAGGACAGGGGGGAATGGCTACACCTTC.

In the case of this clonotype: This may be a read error: a much more frequent sequence differs by one nucleotide. Here the CDR3 reads CASTQQGRANAEAFF. Written as DNA, the CDR3 is TGTGCCAGCACCCAACAGGGCAGGGCGAACGCTGAAGCTTTCTTT. The J gene is TRBJ1-1, the V gene TRBV6-2 or TRBV6-3; D may be TRBD1 (6 bases). CDR1 and CDR2 (germline): MNHEY, SVGEGT. CDR3 length equals 15 residues.

The chain carries TRBV11-2 and TRBJ2-7; 8 bases match TRBD2. This CDR3 is 15 amino acids long. The germline V gene has CDR1 SGHAT and CDR2 FQNNGV. The junction had 12 bases not matched to a gene; V was cut back by 6 bases and J by 5 bases. The CDR3 DNA follows: TGTGCCAGCAGTCAGGTCCCGGGACTAGACCACGAGCAGTACTTC. Amino acids: CASSQVPGLDHEQYF.

This clonotype was detected a few times. V and J are TRBV24-1 and TRBJ2-3; D possibly corresponds to TRBD1 (7 bases). Per germline, CDR1 KGHDR and CDR2 SFDVKD. V lost 7 bases and J 1 base, leaving 11 bases between the germline ends. This CDR3 has 14 amino acids. The CDR3 reads CATSRGEGTDTQYF. The CDR3, as DNA: TGTGCCACCAGCAGGGGGGAAGGCACAGATACGCAGTATTTT.

The chain employs TRBV19 and TRBJ2-1; 9 positions match TRBD1. CDR3 size: 14 residues. V shed 6 bases and J 4 bases; nucleotides not matched to a gene: 4. Germline assignment: CDR1 LNHDA and CDR2 SQIVND (reference sequence). The CDR3 region is CASRRDRDYNEQFF. The CDR3 DNA reads as TGTGCCAGTAGACGGGACAGGGATTACAATGAGCAGTTCTTC.

This clonotype was detected only a few times. The chain has TRBV20-1 and TRBJ1-1; 7 positions agree with TRBD1. The junction had 12 bases not matched to a gene; V was cut back by 3 bases and J by 5 bases. Germline CDR1 DFQATT, CDR2 SNEGSKA (reference sequence). The CDR3 has 15 amino acids. CDR3 protein: CSARVPQGRGTEAFF. The CDR3 DNA follows: TGCAGTGCTAGGGTACCACAGGGGAGGGGGACTGAAGCTTTCTTT.

This chain connects TRBV19 to TRBJ1-2, with D maybe TRBD1 (6 bases). This CDR3 has 15 amino acids. The germline CDR1 and CDR2 sequences are LNHDA and SQIVND (reference sequence). The germline V and J ends were trimmed by 0 bases and 1 base, with 9 bases remaining between them. DNA for the CDR3: TGTGCCAGTAGTATAGAAAGGGGGTTTAACTATGGCTACACCTTC. Translating it yields CASSIERGFNYGYTF. Full variable domain (missing parts from reference TRBV19 and TRBJ1-2): DGGITQSPKYLFRKEGQNVTLSCEQNLNHDAMYWYRQDPGQGLRLIYYSQIVNDFQKGDIAEGYSVSREKKESFPLTVTSAQKNPTAFYLCASSIERGFNYGYTFGSGTRLTVV.

The chain joins TRBV18 to TRBJ1-2; 10 bases map to TRBD1. Germline assignment: CDR1 KGHSH and CDR2 LQKENI. The CDR3 length is 15 residues. After removal of 3 bases from V and 6 bases from J, the junction contained 7 bases not matched to a gene. The CDR3 DNA reads TGTGCCAGCTCACCCCCGGGACAGGGGATGGATGGCTACACCTTC. It translates to CASSPPGQGMDGYTF.

This rearrangement joins TRBV7-2 to TRBJ2-5; 7 nucleotides line up with TRBD1. Looked up from germline, CDR1 is SGHTA and CDR2 is FQGNSA. Trimming took 5 bases from V and 5 from J; bases not matched to a gene: 5. This CDR3 region has 13 residues. The CDR3 bases are TGTGCCAGCAGCCAGGGGGTTCATGAGACCCAGTACTTC. Protein: CASSQGVHETQYF. The full variable domain, completed using reference TRBV7-2 and TRBJ2-5, is GAGVSQSPSNKVTEKGKDVELRCDPISGHTALYWYRQSLGQGLEFLIYFQGNSAPDKSGLPSDRFSAERTGGSVSTLTIQRTQQEDSAVYLCASSQGVHETQYFGPGTRLLVL.

This clonotype was detected ten times or more. The chain links TRBV28 to TRBJ1-1; D uncertain. Germline CDR1 and CDR2: MDHEN and SYDVKM. The CDR3 has 14 amino acids. V was clipped by 4 bases and J by 1 base, with 10 bases between them. As DNA, the CDR3 is TGTGCCAGCAGTTACCCCACCGCGAACACTGAAGCTTTCTTT. This codes for CASSYPTANTEAFF.

This clonotype has ten or more counts. J is TRBJ1-1 and V is TRBV7-8, with D uncertain. This CDR3 has 15 residues. Germline V gene lookup returns CDR1 SGHVS and CDR2 FQNEAQ. The V end lost 5 bases, the J end lost 0 bases, and 13 bases lay between the germline ends. The CDR3 nucleotides read TGTGCCAGCAGCCTCCCACCGAGGATGAACACTGAAGCTTTCTTT. Protein sequence: CASSLPPRMNTEAFF.

The sample holds many counts of this clonotype. The chain is built from TRBV18 and TRBJ2-7, with 9 bases lining up with TRBD1. This CDR3 comprises 14 residues. The germline V gene encodes CDR1 KGHSH and CDR2 LQKENI. Trimming took 8 bases from V and 1 from J; bases not matched to a gene: 6. As DNA, the CDR3 is TGTGCCAGCAGCCCCGGGACAGGGTCCTACGAGCAGTACTTC. As protein: CASSPGTGSYEQYF.

V gene TRBV7-3 combines with J gene TRBJ2-7; TRBD1 matches 9 bases. CDR3 length: 15 amino acids. The V segment lost 6 bases and the J segment 3 bases; nucleotides outside the gene matches: 9. In germline, CDR1 is SGHTA, CDR2 FQGTGA. In DNA form, the CDR3 reads TGTGCCAGCAGACCGACCGGGACAGGGCTCTACGAGCAGTACTTC. This sequence encodes CASRPTGTGLYEQYF.

The chain links TRBV5-1 to TRBJ2-7; weak D call: TRBD2 (5 bases). V was cut by 3 bases and J by 7 bases, with 23 bases left in between. Per the germline V gene, CDR1 is SGHRS and CDR2 is YFSETQ. CDR3 length: 16 residues. CDR3 coding DNA: TGCGCCAGCAGCTCTGGTGCGAGCGCGAGGGCGGAAGAGCAGTACTTC. Protein product: CASSSGASARAEEQYF.

This clonotype has more than one count but fewer than ten. As DNA, the CDR3 is TGTGCCAGCAGCGCGCAGGACAGGGTTCGGTCACCCCTCCACTTT. This encodes CASSAQDRVRSPLHF. The J gene is TRBJ1-6, the V gene TRBV9, with 8 bases lining up with TRBD1. With V trimmed by 3 bases and J by 10 bases, 9 bases remained unmatched. The germline gives CDR1 SGDLS, CDR2 YYNGEE. CDR3 length: 15 amino acids.

The chain links TRBV19 to TRBJ2-5; D possibly corresponds to TRBD1 (6 bases). The V gene lost 7 bases and the J gene lost 4 bases, with 16 bases spanning the gap. Germline values: CDR1 LNHDA, CDR2 SQIVND (reference sequence). The CDR3 has 14 amino acids. CDR3 sequence: CASTLTGRSETQYF. CDR3 DNA: TGTGCCAGTACCCTGACAGGAAGGTCAGAGACCCAGTACTTC.

The chain carries TRBV19 and TRBJ1-6; the match to TRBD1 covers 7 bases. The V segment lost 5 bases and the J segment 2 bases; nucleotides outside the gene matches: 3. This CDR3 is built from 15 residues. Germline lookup yields CDR1 LNHDA and CDR2 SQIVND (reference sequence). The CDR3 region is CASSSDRAYNSPLHF. The DNA of the CDR3 is TGTGCCAGTAGTTCCGACAGGGCCTATAATTCACCCCTCCACTTT.

This clonotype was counted many times. The chain recombines TRBV11-1 with TRBJ2-5, with 10 bases that match TRBD2. Germline V gene lookup returns CDR1 SGHAT and CDR2 FQDESV (reference sequence). With V trimmed by 3 bases and J by 5 bases, 6 bases remained unmatched. The CDR3 is 15 residues long. The CDR3 DNA reads as TGTGCCAGCAGCTTCGAGAAACTAGCGGGGGAGACCCAGTACTTC. It is translated as CASSFEKLAGETQYF.

This clonotype was counted a few times. V gene TRBV28 combines with J gene TRBJ1-2, with D perhaps matching TRBD1 (5 bases). CDR1 and CDR2 from the germline V gene are MDHEN and SYDVKM. The CDR3 totals 14 residues. Trimming cost V 6 bases and J 4 bases, with 15 bases left between them. CDR3 DNA sequence: TGTGCCAGCAGGCCTACCGGGACCTCCTATGGCTACACCTTC. Its protein product is CASRPTGTSYGYTF.

This clonotype was counted a few times. CDR3 DNA: TGTGCCAGCAGTGGTCAGCGGGGCTCTGGGGCCAACGTCCTGACTTTC. Encoded protein: CASSGQRGSGANVLTF. This chain links TRBV12-3 or TRBV12-4 with TRBJ2-6, with 7 bases that match TRBD2. The ends lost 5 bases at V and 0 bases at J; junction bases unmatched: 4. The CDR3 spans 16 residues.